This T cell receptor (beta chain) was sequenced for a study of blood T cell repertoires in COVID-19. Trimming at V came to 6 bases and at J to 7 bases, leaving 9 bases not matched to a gene. The CDR3 is 15 amino acids. Germline V CDR1 and CDR2: WSHSY, SAAADI. Enrollment of patients from Seattle took place during active infection, with longitudinal follow-up. Sequencing used immunoSEQ multiplex PCR; TCRdb keeps in-frame clones, though not all of them. Among nearly 350,000 clones, 75% to 90% were seen once, and the ten largest hold 6% to 7%. The clonotype originates from a woman between 50 and 59 years old with COVID-19, enrolled during active disease. V gene TRBV10-2 combines with J gene TRBJ2-1, with 10 nucleotides matching TRBD2. The sample comprised peripheral blood. The chain's CDR3 is CASSSPSGGYNEQFF. CDR3 DNA: TGCGCCAGCAGCAGTCCTAGCGGGGGCTATAATGAGCAGTTCTTC.